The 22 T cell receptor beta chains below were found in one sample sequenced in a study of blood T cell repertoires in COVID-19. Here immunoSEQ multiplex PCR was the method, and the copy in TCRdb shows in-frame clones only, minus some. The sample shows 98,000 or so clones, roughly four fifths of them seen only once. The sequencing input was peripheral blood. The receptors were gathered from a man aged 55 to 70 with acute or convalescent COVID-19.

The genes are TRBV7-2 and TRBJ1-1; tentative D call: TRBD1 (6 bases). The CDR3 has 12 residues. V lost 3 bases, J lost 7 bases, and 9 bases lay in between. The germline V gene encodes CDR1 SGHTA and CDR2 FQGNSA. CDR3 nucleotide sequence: TGTGCCAGCAGCTTGGACAGCCTTGAAGCTTTCTTT. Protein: CASSLDSLEAFF.

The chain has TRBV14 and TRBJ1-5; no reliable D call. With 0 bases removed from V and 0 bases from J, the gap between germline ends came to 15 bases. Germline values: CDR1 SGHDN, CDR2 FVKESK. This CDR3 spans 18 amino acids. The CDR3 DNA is TGTGCCAGCAGCCAAGATGTGAGGTCCCTGTATAGCAATCAGCCCCAGCATTTT. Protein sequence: CASSQDVRSLYSNQPQHF.

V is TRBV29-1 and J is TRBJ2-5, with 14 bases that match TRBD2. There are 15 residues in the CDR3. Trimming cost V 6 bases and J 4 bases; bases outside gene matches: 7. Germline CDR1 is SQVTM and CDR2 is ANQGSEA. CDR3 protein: CSVAGTSGSGETQYF. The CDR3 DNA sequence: TGCAGCGTGGCCGGGACTAGCGGGAGTGGAGAGACCCAGTACTTC. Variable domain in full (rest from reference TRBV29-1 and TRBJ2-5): SAVISQKPSRDICQRGTSLTIQCQVDSQVTMMFWYRQQPGQSLTLIATANQGSEATYESGFVIDKFPISRPNLTFSTLTVSNMSPEDSSIYLCSVAGTSGSGETQYFGPGTRLLVL.

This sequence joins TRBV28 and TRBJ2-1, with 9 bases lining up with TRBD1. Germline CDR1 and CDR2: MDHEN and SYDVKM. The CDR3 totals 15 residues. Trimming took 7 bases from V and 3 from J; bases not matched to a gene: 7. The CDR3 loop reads CASTRGTGSYNEQFF. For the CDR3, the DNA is TGTGCCAGCACCCGCGGGACAGGGAGCTACAATGAGCAGTTCTTC.

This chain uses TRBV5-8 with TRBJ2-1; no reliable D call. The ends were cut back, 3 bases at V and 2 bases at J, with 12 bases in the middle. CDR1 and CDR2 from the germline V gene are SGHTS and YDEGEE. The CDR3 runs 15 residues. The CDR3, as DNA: TGTGCCAGCAGCTCCGAACTCGAAACCTACAATGAGCAGTTCTTC. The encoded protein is CASSSELETYNEQFF.

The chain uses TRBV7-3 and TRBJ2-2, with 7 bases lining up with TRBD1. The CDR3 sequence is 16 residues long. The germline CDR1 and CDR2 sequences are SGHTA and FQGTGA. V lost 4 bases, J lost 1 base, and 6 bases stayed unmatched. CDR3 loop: CASSSRGQLNTGELFF. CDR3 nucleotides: TGTGCCAGCAGCTCCAGGGGACAGCTGAACACCGGGGAGCTGTTTTTT.

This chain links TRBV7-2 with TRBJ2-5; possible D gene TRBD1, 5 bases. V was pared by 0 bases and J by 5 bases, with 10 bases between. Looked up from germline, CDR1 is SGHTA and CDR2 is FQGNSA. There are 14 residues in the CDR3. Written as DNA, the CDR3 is TGTGCCAGCAGCTTAGCGTCAGGGTACGAGACCCAGTACTTC. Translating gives CASSLASGYETQYF.

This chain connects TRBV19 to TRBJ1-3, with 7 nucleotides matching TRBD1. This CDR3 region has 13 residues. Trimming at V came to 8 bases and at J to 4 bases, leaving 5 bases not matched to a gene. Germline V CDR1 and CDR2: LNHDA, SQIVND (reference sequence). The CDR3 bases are TGTGCCAGTTCAAAGGACAGGGGAAACACCATATATTTT. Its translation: CASSKDRGNTIYF.

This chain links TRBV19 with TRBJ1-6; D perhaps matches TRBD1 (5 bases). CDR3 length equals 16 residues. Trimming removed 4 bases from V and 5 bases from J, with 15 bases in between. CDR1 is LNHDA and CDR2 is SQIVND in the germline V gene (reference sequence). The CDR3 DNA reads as TGTGCCAGTAGTACCTCGCCGGGACTGAATAATTCACCCCTCCACTTT. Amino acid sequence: CASSTSPGLNNSPLHF.

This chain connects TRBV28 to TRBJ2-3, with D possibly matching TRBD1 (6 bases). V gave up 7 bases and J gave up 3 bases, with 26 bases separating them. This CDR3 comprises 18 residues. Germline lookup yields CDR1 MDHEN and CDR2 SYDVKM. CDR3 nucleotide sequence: TGTGCCAGCACCACAGGCTCCATCGGGACATTCAAAACAGATACGCAGTATTTT. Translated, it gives CASTTGSIGTFKTDTQYF.

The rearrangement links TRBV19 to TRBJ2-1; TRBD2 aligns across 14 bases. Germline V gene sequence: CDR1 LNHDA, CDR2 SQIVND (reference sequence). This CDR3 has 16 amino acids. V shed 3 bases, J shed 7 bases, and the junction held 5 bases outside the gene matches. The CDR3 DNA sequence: TGTGCCAGTAGTATCCGACTAGCGGGGGGGCGAAATGAGCAGTTCTTC. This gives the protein CASSIRLAGGRNEQFF.

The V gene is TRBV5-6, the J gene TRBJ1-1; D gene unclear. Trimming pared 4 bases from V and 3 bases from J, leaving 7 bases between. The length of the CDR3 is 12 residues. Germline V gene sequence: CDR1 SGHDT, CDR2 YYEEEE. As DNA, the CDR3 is TGTGCCAGCAGCGATCCGGACACTGAAGCTTTCTTT. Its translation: CASSDPDTEAFF.

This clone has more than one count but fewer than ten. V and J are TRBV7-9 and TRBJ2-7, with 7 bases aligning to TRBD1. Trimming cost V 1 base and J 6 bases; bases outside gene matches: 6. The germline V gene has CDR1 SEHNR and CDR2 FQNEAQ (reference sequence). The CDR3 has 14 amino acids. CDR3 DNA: TGTGCCAGCAGCTTAGTAGGGGCAGGGGGCGAGCAGTACTTC. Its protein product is CASSLVGAGGEQYF.

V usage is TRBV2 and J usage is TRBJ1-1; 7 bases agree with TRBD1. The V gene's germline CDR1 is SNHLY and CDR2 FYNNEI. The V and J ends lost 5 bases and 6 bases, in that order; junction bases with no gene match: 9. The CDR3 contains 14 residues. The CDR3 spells CASSTDRAAAEAFF. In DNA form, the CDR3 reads TGTGCCAGCAGTACCGACAGGGCGGCCGCTGAAGCTTTCTTT.

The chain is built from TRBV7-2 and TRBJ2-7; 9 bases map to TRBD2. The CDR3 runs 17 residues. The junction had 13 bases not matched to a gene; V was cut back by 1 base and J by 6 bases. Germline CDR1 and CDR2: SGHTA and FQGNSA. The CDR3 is CASSLEFSGGRALEQYF. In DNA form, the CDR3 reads TGTGCCAGCAGCTTAGAATTTTCTGGCGGGAGGGCCCTCGAGCAGTACTTC. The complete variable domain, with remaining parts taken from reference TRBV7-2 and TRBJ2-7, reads GAGVSQSPSNKVTEKGKDVELRCDPISGHTALYWYRQSLGQGLEFLIYFQGNSAPDKSGLPSDRFSAERTGGSVSTLTIQRTQQEDSAVYLCASSLEFSGGRALEQYFGPGTRLTVT.

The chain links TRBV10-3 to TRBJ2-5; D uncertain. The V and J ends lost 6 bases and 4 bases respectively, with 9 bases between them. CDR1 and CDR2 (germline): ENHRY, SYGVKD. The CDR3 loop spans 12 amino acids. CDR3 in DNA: TGTGCCATCAGGACCTCGGGAGAGACCCAGTACTTC. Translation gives CAIRTSGETQYF.

In DNA, the CDR3 is TGTGCCAGCAGCTTAGACTCAGGGCAACTAGCGGGGGGGACCCAGTACTTC. Amino acids: CASSLDSGQLAGGTQYF. This chain links TRBV11-2 with TRBJ2-5; TRBD2 aligns across 12 bases. V shed 0 bases, J shed 7 bases, and the junction held 9 bases outside the gene matches. This CDR3 is built from 17 residues. Looked up from germline, CDR1 is SGHAT and CDR2 is FQNNGV.

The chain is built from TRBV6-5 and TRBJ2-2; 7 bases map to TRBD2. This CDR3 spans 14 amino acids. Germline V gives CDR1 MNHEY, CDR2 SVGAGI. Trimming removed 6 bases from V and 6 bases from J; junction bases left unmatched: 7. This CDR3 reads CASRSPGGAGELFF. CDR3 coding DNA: TGTGCCAGCAGATCACCGGGGGGAGCCGGGGAGCTGTTTTTT.

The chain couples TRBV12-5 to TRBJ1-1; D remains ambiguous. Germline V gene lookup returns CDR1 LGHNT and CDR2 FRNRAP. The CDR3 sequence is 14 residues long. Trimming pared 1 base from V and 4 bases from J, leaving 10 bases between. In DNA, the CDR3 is TGTGCTAGTGGTTTGGGGGTGTCGGGCACTGAAGCTTTCTTT. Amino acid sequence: CASGLGVSGTEAFF.

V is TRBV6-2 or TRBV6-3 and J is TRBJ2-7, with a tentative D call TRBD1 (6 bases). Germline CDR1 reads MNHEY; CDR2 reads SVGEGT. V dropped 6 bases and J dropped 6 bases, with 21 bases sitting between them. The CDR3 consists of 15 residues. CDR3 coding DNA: TGTGCCAGCAGCAATTCTCGGGACACGGGTTCCGAGCAGTACTTC. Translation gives CASSNSRDTGSEQYF.

The CDR3 sequence: CASSQQGQYNEQFF. The CDR3 DNA reads TGTGCCAGCAGCCAACAGGGGCAATACAATGAGCAGTTCTTC. The chain recombines TRBV5-5 with TRBJ2-1, with TRBD1 matching over 7 bases. Germline CDR1 and CDR2: SGHKS and YYEKEE (reference sequence). Trimming took 4 bases from V and 4 from J; bases not matched to a gene: 5. CDR3 length: 14 residues.

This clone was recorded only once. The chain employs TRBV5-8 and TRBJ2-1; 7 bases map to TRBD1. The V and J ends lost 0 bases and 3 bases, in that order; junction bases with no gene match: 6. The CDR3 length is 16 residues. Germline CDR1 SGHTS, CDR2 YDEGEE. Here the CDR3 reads CASSLDLGQNYNEQFF. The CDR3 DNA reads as TGTGCCAGCAGCTTGGATCTGGGACAGAACTACAATGAGCAGTTCTTC.